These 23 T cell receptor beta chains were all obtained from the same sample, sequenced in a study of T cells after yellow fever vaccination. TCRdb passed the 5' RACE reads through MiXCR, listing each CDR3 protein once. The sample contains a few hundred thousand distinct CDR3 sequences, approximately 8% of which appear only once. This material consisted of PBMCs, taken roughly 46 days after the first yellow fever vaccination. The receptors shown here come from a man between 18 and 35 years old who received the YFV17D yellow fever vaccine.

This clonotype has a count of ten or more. CDR3: CSARDGSRETDTQYF. The CDR3 region has the DNA TGCAGTGCTAGAGATGGTTCCAGGGAGACAGATACGCAGTATTTT. The chain combines TRBV20-1 with TRBJ2-3; possibly TRBD1 or TRBD2 for D (5 bases each). The CDR3 has 15 amino acids. Germline V gives CDR1 DFQATT, CDR2 SNEGSKA (reference sequence). Trimming cost V 0 bases and J 3 bases, with 13 bases left between them.

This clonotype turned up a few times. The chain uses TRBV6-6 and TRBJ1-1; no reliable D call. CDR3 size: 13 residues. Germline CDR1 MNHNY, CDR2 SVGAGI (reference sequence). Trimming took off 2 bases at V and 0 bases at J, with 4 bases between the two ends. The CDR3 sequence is CASSYRMNTEAFF. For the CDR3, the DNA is TGTGCCAGCAGTTACAGAATGAACACTGAAGCTTTCTTT.

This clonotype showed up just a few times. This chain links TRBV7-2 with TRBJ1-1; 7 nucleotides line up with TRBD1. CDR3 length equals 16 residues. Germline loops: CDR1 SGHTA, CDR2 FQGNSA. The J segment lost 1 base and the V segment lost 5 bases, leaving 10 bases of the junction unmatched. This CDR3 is CASSPLPGQSNTEAFF. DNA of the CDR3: TGTGCCAGCAGCCCACTCCCGGGACAGTCGAACACTGAAGCTTTCTTT.

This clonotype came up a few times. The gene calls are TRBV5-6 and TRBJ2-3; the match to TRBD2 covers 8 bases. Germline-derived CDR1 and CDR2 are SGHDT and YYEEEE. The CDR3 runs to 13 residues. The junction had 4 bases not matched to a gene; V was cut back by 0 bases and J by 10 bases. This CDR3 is CASSLGLAIAQYF. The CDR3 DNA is TGTGCCAGCAGCTTGGGACTAGCGATTGCGCAGTATTTT.

The CDR3 sequence is CASSNRDRENTGELFF. CDR3 coding DNA: TGTGCCAGCAGCAACCGGGACAGGGAAAACACCGGGGAGCTGTTTTTT. This chain connects TRBV13 to TRBJ2-2; 9 bases map to TRBD1. The CDR3 totals 16 residues. Unmatched junction bases numbered 6, after V lost 5 bases and J lost 2 bases. The V gene's germline CDR1 is PRHDT and CDR2 FYEKMQ (reference sequence).

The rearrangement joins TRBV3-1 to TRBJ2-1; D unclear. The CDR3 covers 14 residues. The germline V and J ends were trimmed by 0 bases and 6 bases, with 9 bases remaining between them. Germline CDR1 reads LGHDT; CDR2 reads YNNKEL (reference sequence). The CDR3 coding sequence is TGTGCCAGCAGCCAAGACAAGAAGACCAATGAGCAGTTCTTC. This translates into CASSQDKKTNEQFF.

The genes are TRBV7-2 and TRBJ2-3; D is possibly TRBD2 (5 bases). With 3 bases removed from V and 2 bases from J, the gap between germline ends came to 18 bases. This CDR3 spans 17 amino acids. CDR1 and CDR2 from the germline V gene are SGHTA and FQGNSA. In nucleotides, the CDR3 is TGTGCCAGCAGCTTGGCACTAGTTTGGGCCAACACAGATACGCAGTATTTT. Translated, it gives CASSLALVWANTDTQYF.

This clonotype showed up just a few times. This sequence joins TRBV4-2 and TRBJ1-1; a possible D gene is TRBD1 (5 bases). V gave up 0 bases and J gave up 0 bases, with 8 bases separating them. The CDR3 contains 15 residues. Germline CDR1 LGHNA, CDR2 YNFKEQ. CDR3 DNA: TGTGCCAGCAGCCAAGAAGTGACAGTGAACACTGAAGCTTTCTTT. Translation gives CASSQEVTVNTEAFF.

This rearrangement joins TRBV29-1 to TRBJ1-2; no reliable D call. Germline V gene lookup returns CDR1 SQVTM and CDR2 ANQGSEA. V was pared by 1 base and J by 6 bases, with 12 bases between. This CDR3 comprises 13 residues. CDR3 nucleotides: TGCAGCGTTGAAGTTTCGGAGAACGATGGCTACACCTTC. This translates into CSVEVSENDGYTF.

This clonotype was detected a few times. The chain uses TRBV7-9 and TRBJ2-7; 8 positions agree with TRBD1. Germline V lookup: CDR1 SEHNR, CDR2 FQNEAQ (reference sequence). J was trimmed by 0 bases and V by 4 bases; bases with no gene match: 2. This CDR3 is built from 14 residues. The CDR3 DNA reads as TGTGCCAGCAGCTGGGACAGGTACTCCTACGAGCAGTACTTC. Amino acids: CASSWDRYSYEQYF. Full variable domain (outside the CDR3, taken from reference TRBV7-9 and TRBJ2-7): DTGVSQNPRHKITKRGQNVTFRCDPISEHNRLYWYRQTLGQGPEFLTYFQNEAQLEKSRLLSDRFSAERPKGSFSTLEIQRTEQGDSAMYLCASSWDRYSYEQYFGPGTRLTVT.

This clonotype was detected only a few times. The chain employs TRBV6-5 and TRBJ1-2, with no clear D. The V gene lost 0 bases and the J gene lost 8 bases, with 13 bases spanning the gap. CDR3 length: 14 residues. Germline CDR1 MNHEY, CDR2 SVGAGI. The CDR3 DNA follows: TGTGCCAGCAGTTACTCGATTACGGCCGAAGGCTACACCTTC. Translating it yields CASSYSITAEGYTF.

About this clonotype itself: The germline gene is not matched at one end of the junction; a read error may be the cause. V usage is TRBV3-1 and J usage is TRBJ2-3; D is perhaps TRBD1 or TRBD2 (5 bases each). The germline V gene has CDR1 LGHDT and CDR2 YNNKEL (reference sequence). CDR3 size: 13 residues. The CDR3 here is CASSQEGLATPYF. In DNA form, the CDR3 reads TGTGCCAGCAGCCAAGAGGGGCTAGCTACGCCGTATTTT.

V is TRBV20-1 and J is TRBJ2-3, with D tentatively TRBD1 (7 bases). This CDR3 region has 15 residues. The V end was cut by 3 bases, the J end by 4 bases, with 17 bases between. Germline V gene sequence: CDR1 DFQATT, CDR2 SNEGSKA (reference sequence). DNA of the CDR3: TGCAGTGCTAGCTCGGCGGCAGGGGGGCCAGATACGCAGTATTTT. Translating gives CSASSAAGGPDTQYF.

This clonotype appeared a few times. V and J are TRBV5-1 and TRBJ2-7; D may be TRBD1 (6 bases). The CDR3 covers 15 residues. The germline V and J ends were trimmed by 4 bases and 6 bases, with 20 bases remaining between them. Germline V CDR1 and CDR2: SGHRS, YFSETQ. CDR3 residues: CASSRLGGEGAEQYV. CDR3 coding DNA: TGCGCCAGCAGCAGATTAGGGGGAGAAGGGGCCGAGCAGTACGTC.

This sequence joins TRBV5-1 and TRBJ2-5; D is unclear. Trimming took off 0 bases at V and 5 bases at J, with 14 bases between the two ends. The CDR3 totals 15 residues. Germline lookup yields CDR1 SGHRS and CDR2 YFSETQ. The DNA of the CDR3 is TGCGCCAGCAGCTTGGATCCGTCCAGCTCCGAGACCCAGTACTTC. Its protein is CASSLDPSSSETQYF.

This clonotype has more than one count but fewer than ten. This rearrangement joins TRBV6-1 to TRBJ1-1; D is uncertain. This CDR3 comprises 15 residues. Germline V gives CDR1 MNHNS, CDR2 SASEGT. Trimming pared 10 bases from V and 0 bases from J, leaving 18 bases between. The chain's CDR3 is CATHRARSMNTEAFF. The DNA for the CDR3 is TGTGCCACCCACCGGGCCCGGAGCATGAACACTGAAGCTTTCTTT.

The CDR3 loop reads CASSQVFVVTSTDTQYF. The DNA of the CDR3 is TGTGCCAGCAGCCAGGTCTTTGTGGTCACTAGCACAGATACGCAGTATTTT. J is TRBJ2-3 and V is TRBV7-2; D gene unclear. The CDR3 has 17 amino acids. In germline, CDR1 is SGHTA, CDR2 FQGNSA. The ends were cut back, 5 bases at V and 0 bases at J, with 18 bases in the middle.

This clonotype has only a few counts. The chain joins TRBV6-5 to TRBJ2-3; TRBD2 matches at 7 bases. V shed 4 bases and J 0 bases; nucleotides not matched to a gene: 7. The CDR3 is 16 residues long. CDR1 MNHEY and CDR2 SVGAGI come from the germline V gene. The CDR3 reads CASSFLPGLSTDTQYF. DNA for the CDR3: TGTGCCAGCAGTTTCCTCCCGGGACTAAGCACAGATACGCAGTATTTT.

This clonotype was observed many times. In DNA, the CDR3 is TGTGCCAGCAGCTTGGGGCTAATGAACACTGAAGCTTTCTTT. Translating gives CASSLGLMNTEAFF. The rearrangement links TRBV7-2 to TRBJ1-1; possibly TRBD1 for D (5 bases). In germline, CDR1 is SGHTA, CDR2 FQGNSA. V dropped 3 bases and J dropped 0 bases, with 8 bases sitting between them. This CDR3 contains 14 residues.

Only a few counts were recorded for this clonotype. CDR3 sequence reads: CASRYRDNTEAFF. In DNA form, the CDR3 reads TGTGCCAGCAGGTACAGGGATAACACTGAAGCTTTCTTT. The chain joins TRBV7-3 to TRBJ1-1; maybe TRBD1 (6 bases). The V end lost 6 bases, the J end lost 2 bases, and 10 bases lay between the germline ends. Germline lookup yields CDR1 SGHTA and CDR2 FQGTGA. The CDR3 length is 13 residues.

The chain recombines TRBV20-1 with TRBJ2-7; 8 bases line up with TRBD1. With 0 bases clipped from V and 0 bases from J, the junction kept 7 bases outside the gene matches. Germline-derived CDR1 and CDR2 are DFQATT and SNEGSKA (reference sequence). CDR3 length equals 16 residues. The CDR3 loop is CSAREPGTGLSYEQYF. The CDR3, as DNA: TGCAGTGCTAGAGAACCCGGGACAGGCCTCTCCTACGAGCAGTACTTC.

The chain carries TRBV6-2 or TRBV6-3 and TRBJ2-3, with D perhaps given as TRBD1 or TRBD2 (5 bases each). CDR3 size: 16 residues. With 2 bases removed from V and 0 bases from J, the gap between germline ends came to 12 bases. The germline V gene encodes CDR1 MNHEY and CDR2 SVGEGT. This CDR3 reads CASSYPPGRSTDTQYF. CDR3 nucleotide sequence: TGTGCCAGCAGTTACCCCCCGGGGCGTAGCACAGATACGCAGTATTTT.

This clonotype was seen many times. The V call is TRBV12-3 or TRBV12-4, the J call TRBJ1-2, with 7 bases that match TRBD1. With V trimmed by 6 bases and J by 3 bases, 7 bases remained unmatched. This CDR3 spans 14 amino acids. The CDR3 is CASSLIGTDYGYTF. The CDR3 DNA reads TGTGCCAGCAGCCTAATCGGGACAGACTATGGCTACACCTTC.